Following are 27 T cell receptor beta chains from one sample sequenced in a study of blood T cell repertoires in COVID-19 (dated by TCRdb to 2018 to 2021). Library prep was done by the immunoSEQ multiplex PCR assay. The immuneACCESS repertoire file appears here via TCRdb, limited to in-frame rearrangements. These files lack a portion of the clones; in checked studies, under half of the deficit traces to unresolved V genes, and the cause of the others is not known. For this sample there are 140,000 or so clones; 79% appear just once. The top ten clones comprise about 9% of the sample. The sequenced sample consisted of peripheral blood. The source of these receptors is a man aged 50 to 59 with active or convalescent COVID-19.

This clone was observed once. CDR3 sequence: CASTDSSPSTDTQYF. DNA for the CDR3: TGTGCCAGCACCGACAGTTCTCCTAGCACAGATACGCAGTATTTT. V gene TRBV2 combines with J gene TRBJ2-3; a possible D gene is TRBD1 (5 bases). Germline V CDR1 and CDR2: SNHLY, FYNNEI. The V gene lost 7 bases and the J gene lost 0 bases, with 14 bases spanning the gap. CDR3 size: 15 residues.

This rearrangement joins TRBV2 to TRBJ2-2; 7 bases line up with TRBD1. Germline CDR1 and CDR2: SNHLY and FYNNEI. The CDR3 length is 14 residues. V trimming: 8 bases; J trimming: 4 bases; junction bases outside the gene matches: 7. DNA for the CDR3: TGTGCCAGCGGAACGACAGGGCCCACCGGGGAGCTGTTTTTT. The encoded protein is CASGTTGPTGELFF.

As DNA, the CDR3 is TGTGCCAGCAGCTTATCTGCGGCTTTCTCCTACAATGAGCAGTTCTTC. Its protein product is CASSLSAAFSYNEQFF. The genes are TRBV7-3 and TRBJ2-1; D gene unclear. V lost 2 bases to trimming and J lost 0 bases, with 11 bases between them. CDR3 length: 16 residues. The germline gives CDR1 SGHTA, CDR2 FQGTGA.

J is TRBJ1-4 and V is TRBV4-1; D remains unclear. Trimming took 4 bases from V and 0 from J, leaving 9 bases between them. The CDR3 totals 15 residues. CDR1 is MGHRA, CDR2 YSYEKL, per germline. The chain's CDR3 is CASSLYSATNEKLFF. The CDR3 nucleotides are TGCGCCAGCAGCCTCTACAGTGCAACTAATGAAAAACTGTTTTTT.

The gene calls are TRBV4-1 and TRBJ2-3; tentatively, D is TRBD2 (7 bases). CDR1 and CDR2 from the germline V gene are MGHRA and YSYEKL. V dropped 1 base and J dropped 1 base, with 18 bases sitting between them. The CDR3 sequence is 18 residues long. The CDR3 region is CASSQAGGRGAGTDTQYF. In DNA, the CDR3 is TGCGCCAGCAGCCAAGCGGGGGGAAGGGGGGCTGGCACAGATACGCAGTATTTT.

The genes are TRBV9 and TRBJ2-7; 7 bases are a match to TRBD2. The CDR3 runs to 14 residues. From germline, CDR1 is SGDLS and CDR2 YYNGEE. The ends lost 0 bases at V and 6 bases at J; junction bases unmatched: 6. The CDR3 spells CASSVGEGSGEQYF. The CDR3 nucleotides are TGTGCCAGCAGCGTAGGGGAGGGGTCAGGCGAGCAGTACTTC.

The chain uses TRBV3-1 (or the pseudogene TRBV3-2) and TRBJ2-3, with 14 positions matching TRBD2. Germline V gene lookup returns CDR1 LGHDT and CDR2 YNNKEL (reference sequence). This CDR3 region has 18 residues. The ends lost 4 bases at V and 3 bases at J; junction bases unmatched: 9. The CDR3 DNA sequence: TGTGCCAGCAGCCCCGGGACTAGCGGGAGCCCGGAGACAGATACGCAGTATTTT. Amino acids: CASSPGTSGSPETDTQYF.

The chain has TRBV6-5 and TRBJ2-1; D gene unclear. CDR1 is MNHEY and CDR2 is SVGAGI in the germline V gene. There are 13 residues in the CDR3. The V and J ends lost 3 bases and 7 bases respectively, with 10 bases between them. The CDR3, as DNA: TGTGCCAGCAGTTATGGAGCGAGTAATGAGCAGTTCTTC. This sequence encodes CASSYGASNEQFF.

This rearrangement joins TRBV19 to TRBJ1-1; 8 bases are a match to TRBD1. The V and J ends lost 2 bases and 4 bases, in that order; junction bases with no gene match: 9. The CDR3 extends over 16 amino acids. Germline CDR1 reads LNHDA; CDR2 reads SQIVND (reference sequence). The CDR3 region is CASSIPPGQGSTEAFF. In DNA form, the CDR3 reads TGTGCCAGTAGTATACCCCCCGGACAGGGAAGCACTGAAGCTTTCTTT.

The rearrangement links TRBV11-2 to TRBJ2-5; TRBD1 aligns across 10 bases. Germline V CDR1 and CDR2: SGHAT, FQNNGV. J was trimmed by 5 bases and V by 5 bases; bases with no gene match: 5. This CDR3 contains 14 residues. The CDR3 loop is CASSRDRGRETQYF. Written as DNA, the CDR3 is TGTGCCAGCAGCCGGGACAGGGGACGGGAGACCCAGTACTTC. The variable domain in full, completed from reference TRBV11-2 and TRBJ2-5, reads EAGVAQSPRYKIIEKRQSVAFWCNPISGHATLYWYQQILGQGPKLLIQFQNNGVVDDSQLPKDRFSAERLKGVDSTLKIQPAKLEDSAVYLCASSRDRGRETQYFGPGTRLLVL.

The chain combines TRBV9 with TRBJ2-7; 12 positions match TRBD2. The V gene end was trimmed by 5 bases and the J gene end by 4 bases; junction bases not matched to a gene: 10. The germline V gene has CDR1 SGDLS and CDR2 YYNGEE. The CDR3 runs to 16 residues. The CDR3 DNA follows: TGTGCCAGCAGGGGCGCCCGGACTAGCGGGGAGTACGAGCAGTACTTC. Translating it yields CASRGARTSGEYEQYF.

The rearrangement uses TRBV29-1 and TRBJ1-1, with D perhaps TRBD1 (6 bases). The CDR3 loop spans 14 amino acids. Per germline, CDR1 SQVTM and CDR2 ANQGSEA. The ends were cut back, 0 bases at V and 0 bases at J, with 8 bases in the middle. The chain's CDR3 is CSVEEGGLNTEAFF. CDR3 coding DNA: TGCAGCGTTGAAGAAGGGGGACTGAACACTGAAGCTTTCTTT. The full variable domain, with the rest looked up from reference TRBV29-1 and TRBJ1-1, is SAVISQKPSRDICQRGTSLTIQCQVDSQVTMMFWYRQQPGQSLTLIATANQGSEATYESGFVIDKFPISRPNLTFSTLTVSNMSPEDSSIYLCSVEEGGLNTEAFFGQGTRLTVV.

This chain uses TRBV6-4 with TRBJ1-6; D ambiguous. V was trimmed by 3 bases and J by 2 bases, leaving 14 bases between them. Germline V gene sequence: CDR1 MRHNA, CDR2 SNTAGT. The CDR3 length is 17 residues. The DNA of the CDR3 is TGTGCCAGCAGTGATTCACCAGGCACTGCCTATAATTCACCCCTCCACTTT. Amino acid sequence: CASSDSPGTAYNSPLHF.

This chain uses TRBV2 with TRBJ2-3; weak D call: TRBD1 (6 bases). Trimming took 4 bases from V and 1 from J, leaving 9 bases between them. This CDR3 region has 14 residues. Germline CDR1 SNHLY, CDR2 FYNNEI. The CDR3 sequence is CASSGDIRTDTQYF. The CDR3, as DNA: TGTGCCAGCAGTGGGGACATACGCACAGATACGCAGTATTTT.

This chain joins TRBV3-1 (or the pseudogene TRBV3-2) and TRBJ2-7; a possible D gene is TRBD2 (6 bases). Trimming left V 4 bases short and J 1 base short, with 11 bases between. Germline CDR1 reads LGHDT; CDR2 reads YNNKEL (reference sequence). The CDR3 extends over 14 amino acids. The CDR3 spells CASSPGSASYEQYF. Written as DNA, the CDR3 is TGTGCCAGCAGCCCCGGGAGCGCGTCCTACGAGCAGTACTTC.

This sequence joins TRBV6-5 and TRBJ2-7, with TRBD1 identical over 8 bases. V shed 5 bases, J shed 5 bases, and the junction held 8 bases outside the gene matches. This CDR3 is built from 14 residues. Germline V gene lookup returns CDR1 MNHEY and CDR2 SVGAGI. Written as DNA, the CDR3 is TGTGCCAGCAGTATAGGGACAGGTCCAAACGAGCAGTACTTC. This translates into CASSIGTGPNEQYF.

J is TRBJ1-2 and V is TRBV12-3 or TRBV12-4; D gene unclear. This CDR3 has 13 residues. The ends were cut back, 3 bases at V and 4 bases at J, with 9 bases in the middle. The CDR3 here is CASSLRVGYGYTF. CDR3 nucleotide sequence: TGTGCCAGCAGTTTGCGGGTCGGCTATGGCTACACCTTC.

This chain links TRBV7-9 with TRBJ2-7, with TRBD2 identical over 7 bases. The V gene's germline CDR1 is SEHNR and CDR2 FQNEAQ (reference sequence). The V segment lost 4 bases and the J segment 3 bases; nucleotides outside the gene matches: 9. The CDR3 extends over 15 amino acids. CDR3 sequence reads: CASSSSTSSLYEQYF. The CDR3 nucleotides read TGTGCCAGCAGCTCTTCGACTAGCAGCCTCTACGAGCAGTACTTC.

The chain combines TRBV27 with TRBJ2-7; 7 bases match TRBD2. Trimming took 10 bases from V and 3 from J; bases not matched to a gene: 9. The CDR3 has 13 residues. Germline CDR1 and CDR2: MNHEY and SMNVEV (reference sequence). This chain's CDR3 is CATRASGGYEQYF. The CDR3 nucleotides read TGTGCCACCCGGGCTAGCGGAGGCTACGAGCAGTACTTC.

CDR3 nucleotides: TGTGCCAGACCTACCTGGCAGGGTGGAACTGAAGCTTTCTTT. It yields the protein CARPTWQGGTEAFF. The J gene is TRBJ1-1, the V gene TRBV19; TRBD1 is a possible D gene (5 bases). Trimming took off 9 bases at V and 5 bases at J, with 19 bases between the two ends. The CDR3 is made up of 14 amino acids. Germline values: CDR1 LNHDA, CDR2 SQIVND (reference sequence).

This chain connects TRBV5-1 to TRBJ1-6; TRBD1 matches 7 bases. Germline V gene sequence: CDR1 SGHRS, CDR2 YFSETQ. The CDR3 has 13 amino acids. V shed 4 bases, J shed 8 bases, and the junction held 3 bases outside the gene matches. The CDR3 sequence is CASSQGGDSPLHF. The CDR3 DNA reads TGCGCCAGCAGCCAGGGGGGCGATTCACCCCTCCACTTT.

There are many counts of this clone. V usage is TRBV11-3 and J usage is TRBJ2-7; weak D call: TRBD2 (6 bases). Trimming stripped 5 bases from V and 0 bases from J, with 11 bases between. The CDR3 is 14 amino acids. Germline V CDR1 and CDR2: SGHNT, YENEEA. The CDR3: CASSDRDSSYEQYF. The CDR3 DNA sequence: TGTGCCAGCAGCGACCGGGACTCCTCCTACGAGCAGTACTTC.

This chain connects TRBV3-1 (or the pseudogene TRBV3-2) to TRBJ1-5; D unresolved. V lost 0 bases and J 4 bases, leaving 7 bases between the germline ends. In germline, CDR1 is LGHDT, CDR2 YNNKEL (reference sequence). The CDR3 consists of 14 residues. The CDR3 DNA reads TGTGCCAGCAGCCAAGATCCAGTAAATCAGCCCCAGCATTTT. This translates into CASSQDPVNQPQHF.

The CDR3 region is CVRIPPSGRALDTQYF. The CDR3 DNA sequence: TGTGTCAGAATACCCCCTAGCGGGAGGGCCTTAGATACGCAGTATTTT. The rearrangement links TRBV7-5 to TRBJ2-3; TRBD2, as called in the table, went unchecked against the DNA. TRBV7-5 is a pseudogene segment. The CDR3 has 16 amino acids.

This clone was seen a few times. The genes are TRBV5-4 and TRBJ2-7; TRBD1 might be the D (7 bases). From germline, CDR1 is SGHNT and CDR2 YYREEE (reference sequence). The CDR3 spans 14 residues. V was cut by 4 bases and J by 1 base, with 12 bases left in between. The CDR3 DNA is TGTGCCAGCAGCACCCAGGGGGGATCCTACGAGCAGTACTTC. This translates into CASSTQGGSYEQYF.

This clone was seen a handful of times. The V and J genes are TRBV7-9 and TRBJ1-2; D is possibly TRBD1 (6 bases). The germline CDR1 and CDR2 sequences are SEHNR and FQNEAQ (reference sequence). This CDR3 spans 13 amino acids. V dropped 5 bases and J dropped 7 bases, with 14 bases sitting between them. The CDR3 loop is CASSPAGTSGYTF. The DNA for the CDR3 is TGTGCCAGCAGCCCTGCTGGGACATCTGGCTACACCTTC.

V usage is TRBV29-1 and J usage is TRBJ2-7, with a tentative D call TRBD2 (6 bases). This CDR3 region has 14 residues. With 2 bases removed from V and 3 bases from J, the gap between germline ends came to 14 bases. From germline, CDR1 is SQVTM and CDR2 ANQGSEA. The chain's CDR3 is CSVERAEGGYEQYF. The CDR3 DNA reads TGCAGCGTTGAACGTGCGGAGGGCGGCTACGAGCAGTACTTC.